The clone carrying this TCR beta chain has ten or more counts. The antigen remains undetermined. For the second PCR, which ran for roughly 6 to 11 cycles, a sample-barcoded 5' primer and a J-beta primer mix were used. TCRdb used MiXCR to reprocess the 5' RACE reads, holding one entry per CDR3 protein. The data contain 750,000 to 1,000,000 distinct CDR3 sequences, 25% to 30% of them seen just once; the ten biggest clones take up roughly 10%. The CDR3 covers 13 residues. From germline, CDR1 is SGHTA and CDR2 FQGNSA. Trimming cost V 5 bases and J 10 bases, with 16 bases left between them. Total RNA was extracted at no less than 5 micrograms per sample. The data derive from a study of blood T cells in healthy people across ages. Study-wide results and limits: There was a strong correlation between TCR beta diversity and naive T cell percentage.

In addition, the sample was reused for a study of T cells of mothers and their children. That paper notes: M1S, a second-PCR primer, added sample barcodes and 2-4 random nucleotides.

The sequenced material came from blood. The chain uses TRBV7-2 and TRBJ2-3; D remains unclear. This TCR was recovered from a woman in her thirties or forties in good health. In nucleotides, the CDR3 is TGTGCCAGCAGCGCCCCTCCGGGCACTTCGCAGTATTTT. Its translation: CASSAPPGTSQYF.